A selection of T cell receptor beta chains follows, all from one sample in a study of radiotherapy plus CTLA-4 blockade in lung cancer. Produced via immunoSEQ multiplex PCR; TCRdb's table is partial and in-frame only. The sample lists 50,000 or so clones, around 69% occurring once. Specimen: peripheral blood, collected from a patient treated with radiotherapy plus ipilimumab. The receptors were gathered from a human donor with non-small cell lung cancer who had stable disease on radiotherapy plus ipilimumab. CDR3s include the opening cysteine and the closing phenylalanine or tryptophan. D genes are given only for firm matches. Clone size is stated in some rows and not others, as once, few, many or a class when expanded.

j_gene | d_gene | abundance | v_gene | CDR3aa | CDR3nt
TRBJ1-3 | . | few | TRBV6-1 | CASSLGSSSGNTIYF | TGTGCCAGCAGTTTAGGGTCGAGCTCTGGAAACACCATATATTTT
TRBJ1-4 | TRBD1 | . | TRBV29-1 | CSVDRTGRGEKLFF | TGCAGCGTGGACCGGACAGGGCGGGGGGAAAAACTGTTTTTT
TRBJ2-1 | . | . | TRBV20-1 | CSAIRGNEQFF | TGCAGTGCTATACGGGGGAATGAGCAGTTCTTC
TRBJ1-6 | . | . | TRBV5-1 | CASSLASSGVNSPLHF | TGCGCCAGCAGTTTGGCATCATCCGGGGTGAATTCACCCCTCCACTTT
TRBJ1-5 | TRBD1 | . | TRBV6-5 | CASSPGTGNYQPQHF | TGTGCCAGCAGTCCCGGGACAGGGAACTACCAGCCCCAGCATTTT
TRBJ1-3 | . | . | TRBV6-5 | CASSYLKGSGNTIYF | TGTGCCAGCAGTTACTTAAAGGGCTCTGGAAACACCATATATTTT
TRBJ1-5 | . | . | TRBV6-5 | CASSYSSRQPQHF | TGTGCCAGCAGTTACTCGAGTCGTCAGCCCCAGCATTTT
TRBJ1-2 | . | . | TRBV19 | CASSIVFGSHVKGYTF | TGTGCCAGTAGTATAGTTTTCGGAAGCCACGTCAAGGGCTACACCTTC
TRBJ2-2 | TRBD1 | . | TRBV5-6 | CASSLNRGRNAGELFF | TGTGCCAGCAGCTTAAACAGGGGGCGCAACGCCGGGGAGCTGTTTTTT
TRBJ1-1 | TRBD1 | . | TRBV6-1 | CANTDRGLTEAFF | TGTGCCAACACGGACAGGGGGCTTACTGAAGCTTTCTTT
TRBJ2-3 | . | . | TRBV5-1 | CASSPRGTLRVTQYF | TGCGCCAGCAGCCCCCGCGGGACCCTGAGGGTTACGCAGTATTTT
TRBJ2-1 | . | . | TRBV6-1 | CASSESWTAASQFF | TGTGCCAGCAGTGAATCTTGGACAGCCGCCTCGCAGTTCTTC
TRBJ2-3 | . | . | TRBV10-3 | CAISGEGGRRTDTQYF | TGTGCCATCAGTGGAGAGGGGGGGCGGAGGACAGATACGCAGTATTTT
TRBJ1-5 | . | . | TRBV19 | CASSPTGWRGGNQPQHF | TGTGCCAGTAGCCCAACGGGTTGGAGGGGAGGCAATCAGCCCCAGCATTTT
TRBJ1-2 | TRBD1 | few | TRBV10-1 | CASSGTGTGNGYTF | TGCGCCAGCAGTGGAACCGGGACAGGGAATGGCTACACCTTC
TRBJ2-3 | TRBD2 | few | TRBV7-2 | CASSLIGGGIVDTQYF | TGTGCCAGCAGCTTAATCGGGGGGGGCATTGTAGATACGCAGTATTTT
TRBJ1-2 | TRBD1 | . | TRBV4-3 | CASSQDLGVGTVNYGYTF | TGCGCCAGCAGCCAAGATCTAGGCGTGGGGACAGTTAACTATGGCTACACCTTC
TRBJ1-6 | . | once | TRBV18 | CASSPSDNSPLHF | TGTGCCAGCTCACCCTCGGACAATTCACCCCTCCACTTT
TRBJ2-3 | . | . | TRBV10-3 | CAISVETQAQYF | TGTGCCATCAGTGTTGAGACACAGGCGCAGTATTTT
TRBJ1-3 | . | . | TRBV9 | CASSVGTVISGNTIYF | TGTGCCAGCAGCGTAGGGACAGTAATTTCTGGAAACACCATATATTTT
TRBJ2-7 | TRBD1 | few | TRBV6-5 | CASSVEGGGEQYF | TGTGCCAGCAGTGTGGAAGGGGGCGGCGAGCAGTACTTC
TRBJ1-5 | . | . | TRBV19 | CASSRGLGSNQPQHF | TGTGCCAGTAGTAGGGGGCTGGGAAGCAATCAGCCCCAGCATTTT
TRBJ1-3 | . | . | TRBV7-2 | CASSLFSSSGNTIYF | TGTGCCAGCAGCTTATTCTCGTCCTCTGGAAACACCATATATTTT
TRBJ1-5 | . | few | TRBV4-3 | CASSQDSVQPQHF | TGCGCCAGCAGCCAAGATTCGGTTCAGCCCCAGCATTTT
TRBJ1-1 | . | . | TRBV5-8 | CASSLSSISMNTEAFF | TGTGCCAGCAGCTTATCGAGCATATCGATGAACACTGAAGCTTTCTTT
TRBJ2-7 | . | . | TRBV5-4 | CASSHRGTSYEQYF | TGTGCCAGCAGCCATAGGGGTACCTCCTACGAGCAGTACTTC
TRBJ1-1 | TRBD1 | few | TRBV28 | CASRTGGTEAFF | TGTGCCAGCAGAACAGGGGGCACTGAAGCTTTCTTT
TRBJ1-2 | . | . | TRBV6-6 | CASRPGPNYGYTF | TGTGCCAGCAGGCCGGGCCCTAACTATGGCTACACCTTC
TRBJ2-5 | TRBD1 | . | TRBV7-6 | CASSLTRQGVLSETQYF | TGTGCCAGCAGCTTAACCAGACAGGGAGTACTTTCAGAGACCCAGTACTTC
TRBJ1-5 | . | . | TRBV2 | CASSEAGEFQPQHF | TGTGCCAGCAGTGAGGCAGGGGAGTTTCAGCCCCAGCATTTT
TRBJ2-3 | . | . | TRBV5-1 | CASSLEDGDGDTQYF | TGCGCCAGCAGCTTGGAGGACGGCGATGGTGATACGCAGTATTTT
TRBJ1-2 | . | . | TRBV6-5 | CASSYSTAIVNYGYTF | TGTGCCAGCAGTTACTCGACGGCAATAGTTAACTATGGCTACACCTTC